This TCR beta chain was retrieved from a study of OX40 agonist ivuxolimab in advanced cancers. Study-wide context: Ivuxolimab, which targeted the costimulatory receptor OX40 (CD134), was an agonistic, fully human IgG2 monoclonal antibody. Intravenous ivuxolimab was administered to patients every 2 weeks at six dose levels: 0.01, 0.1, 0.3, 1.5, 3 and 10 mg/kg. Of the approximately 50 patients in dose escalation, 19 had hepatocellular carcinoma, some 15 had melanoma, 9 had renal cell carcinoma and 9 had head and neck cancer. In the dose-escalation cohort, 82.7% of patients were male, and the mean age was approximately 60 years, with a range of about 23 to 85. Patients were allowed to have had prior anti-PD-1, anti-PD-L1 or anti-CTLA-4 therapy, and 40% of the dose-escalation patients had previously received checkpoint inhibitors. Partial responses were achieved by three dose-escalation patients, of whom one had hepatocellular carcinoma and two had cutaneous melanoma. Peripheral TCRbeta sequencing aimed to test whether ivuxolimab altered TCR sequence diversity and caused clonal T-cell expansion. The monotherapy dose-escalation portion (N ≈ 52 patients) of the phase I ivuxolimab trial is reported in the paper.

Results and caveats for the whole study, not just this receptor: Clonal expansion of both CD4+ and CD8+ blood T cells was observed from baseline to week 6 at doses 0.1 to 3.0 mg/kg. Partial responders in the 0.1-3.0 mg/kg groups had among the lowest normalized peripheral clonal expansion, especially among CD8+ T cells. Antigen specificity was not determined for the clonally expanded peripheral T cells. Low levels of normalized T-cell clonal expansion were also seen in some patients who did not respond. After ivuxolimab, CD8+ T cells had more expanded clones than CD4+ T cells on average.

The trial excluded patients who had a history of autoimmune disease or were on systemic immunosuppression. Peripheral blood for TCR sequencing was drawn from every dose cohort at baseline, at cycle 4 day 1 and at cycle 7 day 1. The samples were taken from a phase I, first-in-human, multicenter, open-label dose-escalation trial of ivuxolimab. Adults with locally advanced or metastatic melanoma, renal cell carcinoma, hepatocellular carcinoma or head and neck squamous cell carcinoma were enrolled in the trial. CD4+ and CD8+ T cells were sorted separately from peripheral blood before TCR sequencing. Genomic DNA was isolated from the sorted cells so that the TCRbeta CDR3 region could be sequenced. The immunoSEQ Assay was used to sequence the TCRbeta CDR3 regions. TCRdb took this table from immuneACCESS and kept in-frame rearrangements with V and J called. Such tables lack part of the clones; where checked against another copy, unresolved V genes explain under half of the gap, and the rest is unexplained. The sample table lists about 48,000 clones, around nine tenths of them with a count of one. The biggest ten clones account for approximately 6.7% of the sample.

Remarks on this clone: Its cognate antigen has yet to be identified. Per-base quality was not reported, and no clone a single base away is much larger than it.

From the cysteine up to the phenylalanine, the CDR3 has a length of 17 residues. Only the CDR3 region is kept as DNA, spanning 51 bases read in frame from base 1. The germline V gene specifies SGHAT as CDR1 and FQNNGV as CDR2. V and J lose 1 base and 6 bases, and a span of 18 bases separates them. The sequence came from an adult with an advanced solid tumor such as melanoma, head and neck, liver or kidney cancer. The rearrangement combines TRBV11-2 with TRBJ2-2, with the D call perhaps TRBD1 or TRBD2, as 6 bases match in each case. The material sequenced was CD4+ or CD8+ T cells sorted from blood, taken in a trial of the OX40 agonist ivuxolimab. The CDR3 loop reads CASSLVGGMGPSGELFF. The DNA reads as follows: TGTGCCAGCAGCTTAGTAGGGGGGATGGGTCCGTCCGGGGAGCTGTTTTTT.